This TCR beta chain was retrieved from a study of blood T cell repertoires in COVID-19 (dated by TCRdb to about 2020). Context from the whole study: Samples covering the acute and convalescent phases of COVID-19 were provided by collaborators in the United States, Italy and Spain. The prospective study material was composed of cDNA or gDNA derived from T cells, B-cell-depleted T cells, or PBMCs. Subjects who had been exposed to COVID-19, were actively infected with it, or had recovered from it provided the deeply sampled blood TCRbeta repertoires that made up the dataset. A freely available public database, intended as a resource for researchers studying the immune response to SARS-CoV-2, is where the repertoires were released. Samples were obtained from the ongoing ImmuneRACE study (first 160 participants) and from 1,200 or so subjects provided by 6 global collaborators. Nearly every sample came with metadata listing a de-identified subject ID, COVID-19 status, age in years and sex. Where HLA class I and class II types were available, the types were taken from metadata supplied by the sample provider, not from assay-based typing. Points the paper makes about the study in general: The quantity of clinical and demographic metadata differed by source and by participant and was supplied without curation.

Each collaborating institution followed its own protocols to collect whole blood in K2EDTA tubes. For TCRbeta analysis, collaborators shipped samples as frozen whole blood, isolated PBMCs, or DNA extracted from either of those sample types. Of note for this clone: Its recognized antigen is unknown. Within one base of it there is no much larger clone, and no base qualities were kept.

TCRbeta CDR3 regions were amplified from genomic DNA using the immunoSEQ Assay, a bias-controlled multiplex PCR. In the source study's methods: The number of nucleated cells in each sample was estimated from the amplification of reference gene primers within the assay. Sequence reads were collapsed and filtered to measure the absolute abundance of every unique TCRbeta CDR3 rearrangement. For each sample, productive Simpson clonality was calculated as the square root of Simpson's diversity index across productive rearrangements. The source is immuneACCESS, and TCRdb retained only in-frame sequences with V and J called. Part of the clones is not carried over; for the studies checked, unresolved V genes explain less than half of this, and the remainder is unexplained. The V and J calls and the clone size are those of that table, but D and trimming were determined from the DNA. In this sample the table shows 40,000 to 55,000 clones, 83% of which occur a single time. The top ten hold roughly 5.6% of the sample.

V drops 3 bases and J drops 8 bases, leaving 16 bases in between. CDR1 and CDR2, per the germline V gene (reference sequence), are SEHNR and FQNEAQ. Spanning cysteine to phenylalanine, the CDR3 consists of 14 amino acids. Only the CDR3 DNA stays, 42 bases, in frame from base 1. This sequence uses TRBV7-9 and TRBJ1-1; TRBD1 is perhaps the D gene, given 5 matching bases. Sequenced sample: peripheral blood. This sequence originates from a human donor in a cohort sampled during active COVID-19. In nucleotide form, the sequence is TGTGCCAGCAGCTTTGGCGGGGGGGATAAGGAAGCTTTCTTT. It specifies CASSFGGGDKEAFF.